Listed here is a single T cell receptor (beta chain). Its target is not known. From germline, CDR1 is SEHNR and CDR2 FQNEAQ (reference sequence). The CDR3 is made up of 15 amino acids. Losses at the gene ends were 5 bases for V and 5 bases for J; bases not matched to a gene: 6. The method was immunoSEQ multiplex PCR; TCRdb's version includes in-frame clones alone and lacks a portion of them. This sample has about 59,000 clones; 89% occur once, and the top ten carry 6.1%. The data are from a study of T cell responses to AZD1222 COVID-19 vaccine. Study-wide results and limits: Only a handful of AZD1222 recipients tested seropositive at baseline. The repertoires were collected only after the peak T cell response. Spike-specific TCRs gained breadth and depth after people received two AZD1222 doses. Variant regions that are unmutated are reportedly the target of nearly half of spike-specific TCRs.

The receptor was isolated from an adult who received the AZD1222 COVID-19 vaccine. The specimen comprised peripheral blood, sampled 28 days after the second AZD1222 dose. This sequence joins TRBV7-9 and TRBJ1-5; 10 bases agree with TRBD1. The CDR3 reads CASSRGGTGDQPQHF. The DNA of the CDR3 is TGTGCCAGCAGCCGAGGGGGGACAGGGGATCAGCCCCAGCATTTT.